The rows below give T cell receptor beta chains drawn from one sample of a study of cytomegalovirus exposure and HLA in healthy donors. The protocol was immunoSEQ multiplex PCR, while the TCRdb copy is restricted to in-frame clones and leaves out a portion. The sample lists roughly 100,000 clones, around 75% seen once, with 6.5% to 8.5% in the top ten. Sequences were obtained from PBMCs. The source is a man aged 25-45 years in good health and CMV-seropositive. Each CDR3 is given with its conserved first and last residue. A D gene is named only where the DNA matches it firmly. Size values are once, few and many counts, or a class for expanded clones, and some rows have none.

>TRBV6-1|TRBJ1-6|15|.|.
TGTGCCAGCAGTGAGGGGTCCGGACTGTATTCACCCCTCCACTTT
CASSEGSGLYSPLHF
>TRBV5-1|TRBJ1-4|14|TRBD1|.
TGCGCCAGCAGCCCCACAGGGGGGAGTGAAAAACTGTTTTTT
CASSPTGGSEKLFF
>TRBV9|TRBJ1-6|16|.|.
TGTGCCAGCAGCGTAGATGACAGCTCCTATAATTCCCCCCTCCACTTT
CASSVDDSSYNSPLHF
>TRBV5-1|TRBJ1-4|17|.|.
TGCGCCAGCAGCTTGGCCGGCAGGGTGAGCACTAATGAAAAACTGTTTTTT
CASSLAGRVSTNEKLFF
>TRBV29-1|TRBJ1-1|12|.|.
TGCAGCGTTAGTCAGGGGAACACTGAAGCTTTCTTT
CSVSQGNTEAFF
>TRBV11-2|TRBJ2-3|14|.|.
TGTGCCAGCAGCCACCTTCGGAGCACAGATACGCAGTATTTT
CASSHLRSTDTQYF
>TRBV6-1|TRBJ2-2|16|TRBD1|.
TGTGCCAGCAGTGAATGGGGACAGGTGAACACCGGGGAGCTGTTTTTT
CASSEWGQVNTGELFF
>TRBV6-1|TRBJ1-5|15|TRBD1|.
TGTGCCAGCAGCCGGACAGGAGTTAGCAATCAGCCCCAGCATTTT
CASSRTGVSNQPQHF
>TRBV27|TRBJ1-1|14|.|.
TGTGCCAGCAGTTTATCGACGGGAAACACTGAAGCTTTCTTT
CASSLSTGNTEAFF
>TRBV4-1|TRBJ2-2|14|.|.
TGCGCCAGCAGCCCGGGGGGCGCCACCGGGGAGCTGTTTTTT
CASSPGGATGELFF
>TRBV30|TRBJ2-7|13|.|.
TGTGCCTGGAGCAGAGGCACTACCTACGAGCAGTACTTC
CAWSRGTTYEQYF
>TRBV4-2|TRBJ2-1|15|TRBD2|.
TGTGCCAGCAGCCAAGAAAACCAGCGGGGGGTCTCCCGGCTCTTC
CASSQENQRGVSRLF
>TRBV4-3|TRBJ1-2|15|TRBD1|.
TGCGCCAGCAGCCTATACAGGGGCCCAACCTATGGCTACACCTTC
CASSLYRGPTYGYTF
>TRBV5-1|TRBJ1-6|16|TRBD1|.
TGCGCCAGCAGCCAGGACAGGGTGGAGAATAATTCACCCCTCCACTTT
CASSQDRVENNSPLHF
>TRBV7-6|TRBJ1-1|15|.|.
TGTGCCAGCAGCAACAGGATTGTTCTGAACACTGAAGCTTTCTTT
CASSNRIVLNTEAFF
>TRBV4-2|TRBJ2-7|15|.|.
TGTGCCAGCAGCCAAGTTGAGTCAGGCTCCTACGAGCAGTACTTC
CASSQVESGSYEQYF
>TRBV27|TRBJ1-6|14|.|.
TGTGCCAGCAGTTTCTATGGAGGGAATTCACCCCTCCACTTT
CASSFYGGNSPLHF
>TRBV19|TRBJ1-4|14|.|.
TGTGCCAGTATGCCGGGTCCGGTCGGTGAAAAACTGTTTTTT
CASMPGPVGEKLFF
>TRBV5-1|TRBJ1-3|18|TRBD1|.
TGCGCCAGCAGCGCACAGTCGGACAGGGGGCGCTTTGGAAACACCATATATTTT
CASSAQSDRGRFGNTIYF
>TRBV6-1|TRBJ1-1|13|.|.
TGTGCCAGCAGTGCCCAACCACGAGCTGAAGCTTTCTTT
CASSAQPRAEAFF
>TRBV5-6|TRBJ2-3|12|.|.
TGTGCCAGCAGCTTGTTGGGAGATGCGCAGTATTTT
CASSLLGDAQYF
>TRBV2|TRBJ2-5|16|TRBD2|few
TGTGCCAGCAGTGTCGGCGGGGGGGCAGGGTTAGAGACCCAGTACTTC
CASSVGGGAGLETQYF
>TRBV5-1|TRBJ2-7|16|TRBD1|.
TGCGCCAGCAGCCCACCGACAGGGCTGGAGGTGGGCGAGCAGTACTTC
CASSPPTGLEVGEQYF
>TRBV27|TRBJ2-1|15|.|.
TGTGCCAGCAGTTCCCGCGGGGCCACCTACAATGAGCAGTTCTTC
CASSSRGATYNEQFF
>TRBV29-1|TRBJ1-2|12|TRBD1|.
TGCAGCGTTTTGAGGGGGCGGGATGGCTACACCTTC
CSVLRGRDGYTF
>TRBV6-1|TRBJ1-2|12|.|.
TGTGCCAGCAGTGAGGCAGGGTTAGGCTACACCTTC
CASSEAGLGYTF
>TRBV5-1|TRBJ2-5|16|TRBD1|once
TGCGCCAGCAGCGTAATCCAGGGGGCGAGTGGGGAGACCCAGTACTTC
CASSVIQGASGETQYF
>TRBV5-1|TRBJ1-1|13|.|.
TGCGCCAGCAGCTTGAATCAGGACACTGAAGCTTTCTTT
CASSLNQDTEAFF
>TRBV30|TRBJ1-2|15|TRBD1|.
TGTGCCTGGAGTACTGGGACAGGGGGAAAGGATGGCTACACCTTC
CAWSTGTGGKDGYTF
>TRBV9|TRBJ1-5|13|.|.
TGTGCCAGCAGCGTAGGACAAAATCAGCCCCAGCATTTT
CASSVGQNQPQHF
>TRBV7-8|TRBJ1-5|16|.|.
TGTGCCAGCAGCTTAGCCAGTGTACAGGGCCATCAGCCCCAGCATTTT
CASSLASVQGHQPQHF
>TRBV2|TRBJ2-5|16|TRBD2|.
TGTGCCAGCAGTGAACAGGGACTAGCGGGGACGGAGACCCAGTACTTC
CASSEQGLAGTETQYF